This T cell receptor beta chain originates from a study of T cell responses to AZD1222 COVID-19 vaccine. V shed 3 bases and J shed 0 bases, with 15 bases lying between them. CDR1 SGHVS and CDR2 FQNEAQ come from the germline V gene. The CDR3 is 17 residues long. A word on this clone: Its matching antigen is unknown.

Assay: immunoSEQ multiplex PCR; the TCRdb copy retains only in-frame clones and omits some. The sample carries 100,000 to 150,000 clones, approximately 84% recorded once. Study-level points and caveats: Among spike-specific TCRs, nearly half reportedly target unmutated variant regions.

This TCR came from an adult in good health. The chain recombines TRBV7-8 with TRBJ1-3; D is possibly TRBD1 (6 bases). The starting material was peripheral blood, obtained on day 0 of AZD1222 vaccination. CDR3 amino acids: CASSLGGAVHSGNTIYF. The CDR3 DNA reads as TGTGCCAGCAGCTTGGGGGGGGCAGTACACTCTGGAAACACCATATATTTT.